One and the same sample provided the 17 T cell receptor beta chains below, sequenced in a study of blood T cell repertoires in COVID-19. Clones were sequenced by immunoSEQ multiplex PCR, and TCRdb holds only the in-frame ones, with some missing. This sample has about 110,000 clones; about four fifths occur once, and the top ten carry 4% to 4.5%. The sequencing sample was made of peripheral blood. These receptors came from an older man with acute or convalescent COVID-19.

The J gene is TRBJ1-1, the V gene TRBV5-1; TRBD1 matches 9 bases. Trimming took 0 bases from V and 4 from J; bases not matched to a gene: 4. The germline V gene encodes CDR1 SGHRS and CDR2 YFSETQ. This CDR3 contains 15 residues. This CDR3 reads CASSLGGTGFTEAFF. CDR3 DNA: TGCGCCAGCAGCTTGGGGGGGACAGGGTTCACTGAAGCTTTCTTT.

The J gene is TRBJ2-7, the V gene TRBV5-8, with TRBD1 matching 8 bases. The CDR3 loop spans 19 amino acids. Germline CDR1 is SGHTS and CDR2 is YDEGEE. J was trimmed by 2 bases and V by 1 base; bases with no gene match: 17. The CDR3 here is CASSLYIVETGENPYEQYF. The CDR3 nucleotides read TGTGCCAGCAGCTTGTATATCGTGGAGACAGGGGAGAATCCCTACGAGCAGTACTTC.

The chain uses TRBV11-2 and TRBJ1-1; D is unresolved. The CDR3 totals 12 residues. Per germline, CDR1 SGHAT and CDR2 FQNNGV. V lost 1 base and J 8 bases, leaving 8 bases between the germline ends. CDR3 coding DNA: TGTGCCAGCAGCTTAGTTACCCGGGAAGCTTTCTTT. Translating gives CASSLVTREAFF.

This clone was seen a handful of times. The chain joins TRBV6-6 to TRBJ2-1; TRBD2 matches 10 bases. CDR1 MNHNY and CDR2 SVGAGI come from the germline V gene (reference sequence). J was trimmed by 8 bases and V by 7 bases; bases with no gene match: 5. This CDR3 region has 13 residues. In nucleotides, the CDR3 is TGTGCCAGCAAGGTGGGGACTAGCGATGAGCAGTTCTTC. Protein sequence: CASKVGTSDEQFF.

CDR3 DNA: TGCGCCAGCAGCTTGGCCCTAGCGGGGGTAACGAACACCGGGGAGCTGTTTTTT. This encodes CASSLALAGVTNTGELFF. The V and J genes are TRBV5-1 and TRBJ2-2; the match to TRBD2 covers 10 bases. Trimming took 0 bases from V and 0 from J; bases not matched to a gene: 5. CDR1 and CDR2 (germline): SGHRS, YFSETQ. There are 18 residues in the CDR3.

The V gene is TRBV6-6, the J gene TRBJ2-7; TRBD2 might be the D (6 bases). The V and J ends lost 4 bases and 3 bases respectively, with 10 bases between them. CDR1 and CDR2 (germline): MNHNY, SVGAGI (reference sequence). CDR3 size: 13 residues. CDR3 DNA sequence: TGTGCCAGCAGTTTGGGGGGAGACTACGAGCAGTACTTC. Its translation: CASSLGGDYEQYF.

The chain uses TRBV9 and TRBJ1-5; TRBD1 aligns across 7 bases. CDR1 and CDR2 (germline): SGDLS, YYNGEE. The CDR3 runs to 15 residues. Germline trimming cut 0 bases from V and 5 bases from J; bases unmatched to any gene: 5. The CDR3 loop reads CASSVGGQYYQPQHF. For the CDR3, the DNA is TGTGCCAGCAGCGTAGGGGGACAGTATTATCAGCCCCAGCATTTT.

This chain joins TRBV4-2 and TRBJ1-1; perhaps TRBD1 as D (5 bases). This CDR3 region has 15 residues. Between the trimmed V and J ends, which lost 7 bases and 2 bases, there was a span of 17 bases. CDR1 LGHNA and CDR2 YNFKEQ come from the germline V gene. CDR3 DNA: TGTGCCAGCACCTCAAGTTGGGGGGTCAACACTGAAGCTTTCTTT. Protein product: CASTSSWGVNTEAFF.

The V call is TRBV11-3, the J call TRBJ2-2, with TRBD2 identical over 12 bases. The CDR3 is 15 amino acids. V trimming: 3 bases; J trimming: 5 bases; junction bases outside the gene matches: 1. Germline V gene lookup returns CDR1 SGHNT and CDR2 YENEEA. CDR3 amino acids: CASSFGLAGTGELFF. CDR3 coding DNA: TGTGCCAGCAGCTTTGGACTAGCGGGGACCGGGGAGCTGTTTTTT.

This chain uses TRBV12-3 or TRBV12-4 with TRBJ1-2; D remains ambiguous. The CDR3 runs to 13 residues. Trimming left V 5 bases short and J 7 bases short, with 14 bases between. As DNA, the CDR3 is TGTGCCAGCAGTCTAAAAATAGTGAGTGGCTACACCTTC. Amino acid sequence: CASSLKIVSGYTF.

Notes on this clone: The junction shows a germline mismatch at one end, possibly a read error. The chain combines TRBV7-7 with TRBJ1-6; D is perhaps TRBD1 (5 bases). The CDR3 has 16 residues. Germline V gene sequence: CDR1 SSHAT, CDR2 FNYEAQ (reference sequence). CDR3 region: CASSLGGRAYNSPLHF. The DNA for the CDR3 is TGTGCTAGCAGCTTAGGTGGCAGGGCCTATAATTCACCCCTCCACTTT.

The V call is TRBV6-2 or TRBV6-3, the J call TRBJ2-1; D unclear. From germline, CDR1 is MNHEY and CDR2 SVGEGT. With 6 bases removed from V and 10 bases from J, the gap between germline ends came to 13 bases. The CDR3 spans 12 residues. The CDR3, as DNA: TGTGCCAGCAGCACGACTCCCCCCGAGCAGTTCTTC. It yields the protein CASSTTPPEQFF.

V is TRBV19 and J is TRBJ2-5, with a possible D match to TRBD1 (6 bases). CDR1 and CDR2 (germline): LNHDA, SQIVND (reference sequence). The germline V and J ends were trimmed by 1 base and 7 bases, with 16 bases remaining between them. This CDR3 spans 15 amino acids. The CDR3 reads CASSIGGTRRGTQYF. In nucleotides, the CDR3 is TGTGCCAGTAGTATAGGGGGGACACGACGGGGGACCCAGTACTTC.

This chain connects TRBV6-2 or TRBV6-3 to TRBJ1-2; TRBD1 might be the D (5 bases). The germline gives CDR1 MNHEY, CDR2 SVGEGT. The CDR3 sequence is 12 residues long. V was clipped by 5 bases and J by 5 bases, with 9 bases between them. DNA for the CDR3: TGTGCCAGCAGTCCCGACAGTTATGGCTACACCTTC. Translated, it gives CASSPDSYGYTF.

CDR3 loop: CASCWAGNTEAFF. CDR3 DNA: TGTGCCAGTTGCTGGGCAGGGAACACTGAAGCTTTCTTT. The chain is built from TRBV12-3 or TRBV12-4 and TRBJ1-1; D is undetermined. With 9 bases removed from V and 1 base from J, the gap between germline ends came to 12 bases. This CDR3 comprises 13 residues.

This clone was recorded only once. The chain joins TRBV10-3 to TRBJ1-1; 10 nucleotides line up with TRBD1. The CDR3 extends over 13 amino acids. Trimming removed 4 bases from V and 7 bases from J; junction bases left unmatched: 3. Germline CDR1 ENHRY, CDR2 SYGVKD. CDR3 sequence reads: CAISGQGAVEAFF. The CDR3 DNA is TGTGCCATCAGTGGACAGGGGGCAGTTGAAGCTTTCTTT.

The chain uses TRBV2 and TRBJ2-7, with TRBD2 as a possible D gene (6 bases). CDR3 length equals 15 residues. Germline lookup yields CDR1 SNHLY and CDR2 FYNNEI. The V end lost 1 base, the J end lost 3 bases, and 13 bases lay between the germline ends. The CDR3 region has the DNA TGTGCCAGCAGTGAAGGGGCGGGACCGAACTACGAGCAGTACTTC. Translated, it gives CASSEGAGPNYEQYF.